A selection of T cell receptor beta chains follows, all from one sample in a study of shared clonotypes between healthy human individuals. Repertoires were generated with immunoSEQ multiplex PCR, while TCRdb's copy carries only in-frame clones and drops some. The table lists 450,000 to 600,000 clones, less than 80% of them singletons. Source material: PBMCs. The receptors here all came from a woman aged 40-49 years in good health. Some clones in this sample may be carry-over from other donors' samples. CDR3s include the opening cysteine and the closing phenylalanine or tryptophan. The D gene is left open where the match is weak. Not all rows give a size; the values are once, few, many and, for expanded clones, a class.

>TRBJ2-1|TRBD2|16|NA|TRBV9
TGTGCCAGCAGCCCAAGCGGGAGTACAGTTTACAATGAGCAGTTCTTC
CASSPSGSTVYNEQFF
>TRBJ2-3|NA|16|NA|TRBV5-1
TGCGCCAGCAGCGATACCCTCGCGGTGGGGGTAGATACGCAGTATTTT
CASSDTLAVGVDTQYF
>TRBJ2-7|TRBD2|14|NA|TRBV9
TGTGCCAGCAGCGTAAGCGGGGTCAACTACGAGCAGTACTTC
CASSVSGVNYEQYF
>TRBJ1-1|TRBD1|13|few|TRBV30
TGTGCCTGGGACAGGGGGAGGGGTACTGAAGCTTTCTTT
CAWDRGRGTEAFF
>TRBJ2-3|TRBD2|15|many|TRBV6-4
TGTGCCAGCAGTGAGGGCGGGAGCCCCACAGATACGCAGTATTTT
CASSEGGSPTDTQYF
>TRBJ2-3|NA|14|NA|TRBV6-4
TGTGCCAGCAGTGCGACAGGAGACACAGATACGCAGTATTTT
CASSATGDTDTQYF
>TRBJ1-2|NA|19|NA|TRBV4-1
TGCGCCAGCAGCCAAGACTTTTTACAGGGCGGTCAGCCTGTTGATGGCTACACCTTC
CASSQDFLQGGQPVDGYTF
>TRBJ1-5|NA|14|few|TRBV19
TGTGCCAGTAGTATAGCCAGGAGCAATCAGCCCCAGCATTTT
CASSIARSNQPQHF
>TRBJ1-4|TRBD1|16|NA|TRBV5-8
TGTGCCAGCAGCTTGGTGTTCGGGACAGGGGCTGAAAAACTGTTTTTT
CASSLVFGTGAEKLFF
>TRBJ1-2|NA|13|NA|TRBV10-3
TGTGCCATCAGCCCGGACAGCAACTATGGCTACACCTTC
CAISPDSNYGYTF
>TRBJ2-5|NA|15|NA|TRBV7-9
TGTGCCAGCAGCTTAGGGAGTCCTTCCCAAGAGACCCAGTACTTC
CASSLGSPSQETQYF
>TRBJ2-1|NA|14|NA|TRBV5-1
TGCGCCAGCAGCTTGGAACGGAGAAACAATGAGCAGTTCTTC
CASSLERRNNEQFF
>TRBJ2-6|NA|16|few|TRBV29-1
TGCAGCGTTGAAGATCCTCTTCTCTCTGGGGCCAACGTCCTGACTTTC
CSVEDPLLSGANVLTF
>TRBJ2-5|NA|13|NA|TRBV9
TGTGCCAGCAGCTTTAGCGCGGGGGAGACCCAGTACTTC
CASSFSAGETQYF
>TRBJ2-5|TRBD2|15|NA|TRBV5-1
TGCGCCAGCACAAAGGCGGGAGATATGGGAGAGACCCAGTACTTC
CASTKAGDMGETQYF
>TRBJ2-1|TRBD2|13|NA|TRBV5-1
TGCGCCAGCAGCTTCGGCGGGGGCAATGAGCAGTTCTTC
CASSFGGGNEQFF
>TRBJ2-2|TRBD1|13|few|TRBV19
TGTGCCAGTAGAGGACAGGGCGAGCGAGAGCTGTTTTTT
CASRGQGERELFF
>TRBJ2-7|TRBD1|18|many|TRBV5-6
TGTGCCAGCAGCTCCCACCGGGACAGGGGTATCGTTACCTACGAGCAGTACTTC
CASSSHRDRGIVTYEQYF
>TRBJ1-5|NA|12|few|TRBV28
TGTGCCAGCAGTTTAGGAGGTCAGCCCCAGCATTTT
CASSLGGQPQHF
>TRBJ2-2|NA|18|NA|TRBV4-1
TGCGCCAGCAGCCAAGGGTTCAATAGGGGCGCGGACACCGGGGAGCTGTTTTTT
CASSQGFNRGADTGELFF
>TRBJ2-1|NA|13|once|TRBV6-1
TGTGCCAGCGAAACCGTATCCTACAATGAGCAGTTCTTC
CASETVSYNEQFF
>TRBJ1-1|NA|14|once|TRBV5-1
TGCGCCAGCAGCTTGGGTCTGGGGGCAATGAATGCTTTCTTT
CASSLGLGAMNAFF
>TRBJ1-5|TRBD1|16|NA|TRBV18
TGTGCCAGCTCACCACGGGACAGGGGGCCTGAACAGCCCCAGCATTTT
CASSPRDRGPEQPQHF
>TRBJ2-2|TRBD1|13|NA|TRBV30
TGTGCCAGAGGACAGGGTAACACCGGGGAGCTGTTTTTT
CARGQGNTGELFF
>TRBJ1-1|TRBD1|17|NA|TRBV11-2
TGTGCCAGCAGGAAAGCGGGTCCAGGGGGCATGAACACTGAAGCTTTCTTT
CASRKAGPGGMNTEAFF
>TRBJ2-7|NA|13|NA|TRBV7-9
TGTGCCAGCACCACTGGAAGGACCTACGAGCAGTACTTC
CASTTGRTYEQYF
>TRBJ2-6|NA|13|NA|TRBV30
TGTGCCACTTCCAGGTCTGGGGCCAACGTCCTGACTTTC
CATSRSGANVLTF
>TRBJ1-4|TRBD1|14|NA|TRBV5-1
TGCGCCAGCAGCCTGACAGGGCCGACGGAAAAACTGTTTTTT
CASSLTGPTEKLFF
>TRBJ2-1|TRBD2|14|NA|TRBV7-3
TGTGCCAGCAGCCCCGGGGAGGGTGGCAATGAGCAGTTCTTC
CASSPGEGGNEQFF
>TRBJ2-3|TRBD2|17|NA|TRBV5-1
TGCGCCAGCAGCCCAGGTCGCCTAGCGGGAGGGCGCGATACGCAGTATTTT
CASSPGRLAGGRDTQYF
>TRBJ2-3|NA|14|NA|TRBV4-1
TGCGCCAGCAGCCAAGATGGGGGCACAGATACGCAGTATTTT
CASSQDGGTDTQYF
>TRBJ2-5|NA|11|NA|TRBV6-5
TGTGCCAGCAGTTACGGGGAGACCCAGTACTTC
CASSYGETQYF
>TRBJ2-6|NA|16|NA|TRBV18
TGTGCCAGCTCACCACAGGGTGTCCCTGGGGCCAACGTCCTGACTTTC
CASSPQGVPGANVLTF
>TRBJ2-7|NA|13|NA|TRBV2
TGTGCCAGCAATACCGGGACACTTTATCAGCAGTACTTC
CASNTGTLYQQYF
>TRBJ2-7|TRBD1|13|NA|TRBV30
TGTGCCTCGACGGACAGGGGGCGCTACGAGCAGTACTTC
CASTDRGRYEQYF
>TRBJ2-3|TRBD1|15|NA|TRBV6-1
TGTGCCAGCAGTGAATTCACAGGGGGAGCAGATACGCAGTATTTT
CASSEFTGGADTQYF
>TRBJ2-1|TRBD2|15|NA|TRBV7-8
TGTGCCAGCAGCCTCCTGCGGGAGGTCAAGAATGAGCAGTTCTTC
CASSLLREVKNEQFF
>TRBJ2-2|NA|10|NA|TRBV20-1
TGCAGTGCTAGGTCCGGGGAGCTGTTTTTT
CSARSGELFF
>TRBJ1-4|NA|11|NA|TRBV29-1
TGCAGCGGGGCTACTAATGAAAAACTGTTTTTT
CSGATNEKLFF
>TRBJ2-3|NA|16|NA|TRBV28
TGTGCCAGCAGGCTGGGACACATGGGTAGCACAGATACGCAGTATTTT
CASRLGHMGSTDTQYF
>TRBJ1-4|NA|15|NA|TRBV7-5
TGTGTCAGAAGCTTAGGTGGGTGGAGAAATGAAAAACTGTTTTTT
CVRSLGGWRNEKLFF
>TRBJ2-1|TRBD1|18|NA|TRBV5-6
TGTGCCAGCAGCTTGGTTGGTAATTCGGGACAGGGGTTCAATGAGCAGTTCTTC
CASSLVGNSGQGFNEQFF
>TRBJ1-5|NA|14|NA|TRBV5-8
TGTGCCAGCAGCTTCCAGGGGCGCAATCAGCCCCAGCATTTT
CASSFQGRNQPQHF
>TRBJ2-3|NA|16|NA|TRBV4-3
TGCGCCAGCAGCCAAGATCAACTAGCCTTCACAGATACGCAGTATTTT
CASSQDQLAFTDTQYF
>TRBJ2-1|TRBD2|16|NA|TRBV29-1
TGCAGCGTTCCTCGGCCGAGCGGGAGCTCCTACAATGAGCAGTTCTTC
CSVPRPSGSSYNEQFF
>TRBJ1-2|TRBD1|15|NA|TRBV4-2
TGTGCCAGCAGCCCTTACGGACAGGCGAACTATGGCTACACCTTC
CASSPYGQANYGYTF
>TRBJ2-5|NA|16|NA|TRBV29-1
TGCAGCGTCCTGAGGACCGTAGGGGGAGGGGGCGAGACCCAGTACTTC
CSVLRTVGGGGETQYF
>TRBJ1-4|TRBD1|16|NA|TRBV27
TGTGCCAGCAGTTTATGGGCACAGGGGGGAAATGAAAAACTGTTTTTT
CASSLWAQGGNEKLFF
>TRBJ2-5|TRBD1|15|NA|TRBV9
TGTGCCAGCAGCGTAGGACAGGGGGAGAGGGAGACCCAGTACTTC
CASSVGQGERETQYF
>TRBJ2-3|TRBD2|15|once|TRBV9
TGTGCCAGCAGCACACTAGCGGGAGCGACGGATACGCAGTATTTT
CASSTLAGATDTQYF
>TRBJ2-2|NA|13|NA|TRBV19
TGTGCCAGTATTCGTATCGACACCGGGGAGCTGTTTTTT
CASIRIDTGELFF
>TRBJ2-3|TRBD1|15|NA|TRBV7-3
TGTGCCAGCAGCTTAGAGGGGGCGCCGGGAGATACGCAGTATTTT
CASSLEGAPGDTQYF
>TRBJ2-5|TRBD1|14|NA|TRBV6-1
TGTGCCAGCAGCGGACAGGGAGGAAGGGAGACCCAGTACTTC
CASSGQGGRETQYF
>TRBJ2-7|NA|15|NA|TRBV6-1
TGTGCCAGCAGTGATTCGTTGGGTATAAGCTACGAGCAGTACTTC
CASSDSLGISYEQYF
>TRBJ2-3|TRBD2|15|NA|TRBV6-4
TGTGCCAGCAGCCCCCAGGGCGCGGGAGGCGGTACGCAGTATTTT
CASSPQGAGGGTQYF
>TRBJ2-1|NA|14|NA|TRBV11-1
TGTGCCAGCAGCTTAGGGGTTTTCTACAATGAGCAGTTCTTC
CASSLGVFYNEQFF
>TRBJ2-5|TRBD2|14|NA|TRBV7-9
TGTGCCAGCAGACACACTAGCGTGCAAGAGACCCAGTACTTC
CASRHTSVQETQYF
>TRBJ1-6|NA|17|once|TRBV10-3
TGTGCCATCAGTGAGTCAGCCGTGACAGGAGGGAATTCACCCCTCCACTTT
CAISESAVTGGNSPLHF
>TRBJ2-1|NA|10|NA|TRBV20-1
TGCAGTGCTAGCCAGGATGAGCAGTTCTTC
CSASQDEQFF
>TRBJ1-1|TRBD1|13|NA|TRBV6-1
TGTGCCAGCTGCAGGGGGGTGAACACTGAAGCTTTCTTT
CASCRGVNTEAFF